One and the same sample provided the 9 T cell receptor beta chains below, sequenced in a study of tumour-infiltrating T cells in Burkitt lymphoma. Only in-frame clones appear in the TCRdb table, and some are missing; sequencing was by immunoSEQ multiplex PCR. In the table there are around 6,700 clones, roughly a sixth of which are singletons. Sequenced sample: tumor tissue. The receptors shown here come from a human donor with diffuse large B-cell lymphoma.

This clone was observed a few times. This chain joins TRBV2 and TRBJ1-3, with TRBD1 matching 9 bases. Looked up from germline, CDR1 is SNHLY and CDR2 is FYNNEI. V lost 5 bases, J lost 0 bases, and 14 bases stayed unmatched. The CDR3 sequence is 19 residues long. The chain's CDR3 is CASSQKIQTGGISGNTIYF. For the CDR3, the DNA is TGTGCCAGCAGTCAAAAGATCCAGACAGGGGGAATCTCTGGAAACACCATATATTTT.

CDR3 sequence reads: CASRRGVDNEQFF. CDR3 bases: TGTGCCAGCAGACGAGGGGTTGACAATGAGCAGTTCTTC. The V gene is TRBV7-9, the J gene TRBJ2-1, with D perhaps given as TRBD1 or TRBD2 (5 bases each). Looked up from germline, CDR1 is SEHNR and CDR2 is FQNEAQ (reference sequence). V lost 6 bases and J 5 bases, leaving 11 bases between the germline ends. This CDR3 has 13 residues. The variable domain in full, with the rest retrieved from reference TRBV7-9 and TRBJ2-1, is DTGVSQNPRHKITKRGQNVTFRCDPISEHNRLYWYRQTLGQGPEFLTYFQNEAQLEKSRLLSDRFSAERPKGSFSTLEIQRTEQGDSAMYLCASRRGVDNEQFFGPGTRLTVL.

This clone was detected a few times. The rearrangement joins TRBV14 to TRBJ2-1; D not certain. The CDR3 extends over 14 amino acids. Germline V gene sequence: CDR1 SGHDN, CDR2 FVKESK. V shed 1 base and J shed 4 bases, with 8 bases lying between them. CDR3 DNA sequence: TGTGCCAGCAGCCAAGCGGACCAATACAATGAGCAGTTCTTC. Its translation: CASSQADQYNEQFF. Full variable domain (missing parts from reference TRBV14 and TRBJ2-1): EAGVTQFPSHSVIEKGQTVTLRCDPISGHDNLYWYRRVMGKEIKFLLHFVKESKQDESGMPNNRFLAERTGGTYSTLKVQPAELEDSGVYFCASSQADQYNEQFFGPGTRLTVL.

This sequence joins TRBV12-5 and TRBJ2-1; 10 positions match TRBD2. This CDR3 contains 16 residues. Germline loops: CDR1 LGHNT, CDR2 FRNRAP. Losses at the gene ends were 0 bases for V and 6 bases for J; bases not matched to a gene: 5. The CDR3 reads CASGLVEGLATNEQFF. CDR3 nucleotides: TGTGCTAGTGGTTTGGTAGAGGGACTAGCGACCAATGAGCAGTTCTTC.

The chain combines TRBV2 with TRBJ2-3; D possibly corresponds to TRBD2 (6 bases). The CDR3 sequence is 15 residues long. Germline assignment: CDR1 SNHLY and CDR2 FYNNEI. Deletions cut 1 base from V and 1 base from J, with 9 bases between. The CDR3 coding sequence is TGTGCCAGCAGTGAAGTCGGGAGTGGCACAGATACGCAGTATTTT. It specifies CASSEVGSGTDTQYF.

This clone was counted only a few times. CDR3 sequence: CAISSYAESTDTQYF. CDR3 in DNA: TGTGCCATCAGCTCATACGCGGAAAGCACAGATACGCAGTATTTT. The chain uses TRBV10-3 and TRBJ2-3; D is ambiguous. V lost 6 bases and J lost 0, with 13 bases in between. Germline V gene sequence: CDR1 ENHRY, CDR2 SYGVKD. The CDR3 contains 15 residues.

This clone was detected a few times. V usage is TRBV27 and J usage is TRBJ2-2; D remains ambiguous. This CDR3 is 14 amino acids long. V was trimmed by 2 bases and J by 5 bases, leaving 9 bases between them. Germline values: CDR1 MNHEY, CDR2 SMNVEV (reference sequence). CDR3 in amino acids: CASSLGIGTGELFF. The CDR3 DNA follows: TGTGCCAGCAGTTTAGGGATTGGGACCGGGGAGCTGTTTTTT.

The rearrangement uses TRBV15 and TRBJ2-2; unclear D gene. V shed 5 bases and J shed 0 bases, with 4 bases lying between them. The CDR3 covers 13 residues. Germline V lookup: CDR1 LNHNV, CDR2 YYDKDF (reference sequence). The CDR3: CATSDSNTGELFF. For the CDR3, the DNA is TGTGCCACCAGCGACTCGAACACCGGGGAGCTGTTTTTT.

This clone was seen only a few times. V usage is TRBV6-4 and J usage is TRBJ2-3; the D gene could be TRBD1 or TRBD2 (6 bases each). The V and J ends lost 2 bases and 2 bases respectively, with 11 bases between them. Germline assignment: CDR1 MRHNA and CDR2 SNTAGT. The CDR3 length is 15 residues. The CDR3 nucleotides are TGTGCCAGCAGTGACAGGGGGGATTCCACAGATACGCAGTATTTT. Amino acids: CASSDRGDSTDTQYF.